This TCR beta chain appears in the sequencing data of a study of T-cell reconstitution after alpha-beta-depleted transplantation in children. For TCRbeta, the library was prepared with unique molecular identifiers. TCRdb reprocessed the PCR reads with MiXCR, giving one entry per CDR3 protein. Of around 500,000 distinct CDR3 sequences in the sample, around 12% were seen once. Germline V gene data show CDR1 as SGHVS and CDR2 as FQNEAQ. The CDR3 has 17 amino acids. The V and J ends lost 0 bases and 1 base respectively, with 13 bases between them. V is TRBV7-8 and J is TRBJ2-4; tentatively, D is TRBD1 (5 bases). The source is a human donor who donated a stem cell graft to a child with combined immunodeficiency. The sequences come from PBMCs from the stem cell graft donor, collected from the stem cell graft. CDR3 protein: CASSLAPGFIAKNIQYF. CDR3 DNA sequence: TGTGCCAGCAGCTTAGCCCCAGGGTTTATCGCCAAAAACATTCAGTACTTC.